This entry lists 14 T cell receptor beta chains sequenced from one sample in a study of T cell repertoires in cytomegalovirus infection. TCRdb re-called the reads through MiXCR, storing one row per CDR3 protein. The sample has hundreds of thousands of distinct CDR3 sequences; roughly 46% are singletons. No antigens are known for them. Sequenced material: cultured PBMCs, taken from culture after CMV antigen stimulation. The receptors come from a human donor in good health (CMV status not recorded). Some clones in this sample may be carry-over from other donors' samples.

This clonotype turned up a few times. The chain combines TRBV7-2 with TRBJ2-1, with D possibly TRBD2 on 5 matching bases. Deletions cut 0 bases from V and 4 bases from J, with 10 bases between. The length of the CDR3 is 15 residues. The germline V gene has CDR1 SGHTA and CDR2 FQGNSA. CDR3 nucleotide sequence: TGTGCCAGCAGCTTAGCAGCGGTCATATACAATGAGCAGTTCTTC. Its translation: CASSLAAVIYNEQFF.

The chain combines TRBV18 with TRBJ1-6; 7 bases map to TRBD1. This CDR3 has 16 amino acids. Trimming took 3 bases from V and 0 from J; bases not matched to a gene: 2. Germline CDR1 KGHSH, CDR2 LQKENI. CDR3 in amino acids: CASSPTGDSYNSPLHF. Written as DNA, the CDR3 is TGTGCCAGCTCACCTACAGGGGACTCCTATAATTCACCCCTCCACTTT. The variable domain in full, completed from reference TRBV18 and TRBJ1-6, reads NAGVMQNPRHLVRRRGQEARLRCSPMKGHSHVYWYRQLPEEGLKFMVYLQKENIIDESGMPKERFSAEFPKEGPSILRIQQVVRGDSAAYFCASSPTGDSYNSPLHFGNGTRLTVT.

The chain joins TRBV12-3 or TRBV12-4 to TRBJ1-4, with no clear D. The V end was cut by 3 bases, the J end by 6 bases, with 20 bases between. The CDR3 is 17 amino acids. The CDR3 coding sequence is TGTGCCAGCAGTTTTCGCCCCCGATGGGGAGGGTATGAAAAACTGTTTTTT. Its translation: CASSFRPRWGGYEKLFF.

This clonotype was seen more than once but under ten times. This chain uses TRBV12-3 or TRBV12-4 with TRBJ1-5; no clear D. The CDR3 runs 15 residues. Trimming removed 2 bases from V and 3 bases from J, with 11 bases in between. CDR3 residues: CASSLIRGYNQPQHF. The CDR3 DNA reads as TGTGCCAGCAGTTTAATCCGCGGATACAATCAGCCCCAGCATTTT.

V usage is TRBV12-3 or TRBV12-4 and J usage is TRBJ1-4; possibly TRBD1 for D (5 bases). Deletions cut 1 base from V and 8 bases from J, with 14 bases between. This CDR3 contains 15 residues. The CDR3 DNA reads as TGTGCCAGCAGTTTAGAGTCCAGGGTTGGAGAAAAACTGTTTTTT. Residues: CASSLESRVGEKLFF.

This clonotype was counted only a few times. The genes are TRBV12-3 or TRBV12-4 and TRBJ2-7, with 7 nucleotides matching TRBD1. This CDR3 has 14 residues. Trimming at V came to 6 bases and at J to 3 bases, leaving 8 bases not matched to a gene. Here the CDR3 reads CASSPPTGYYEQYF. The CDR3 nucleotides read TGTGCCAGCAGCCCTCCGACAGGGTACTACGAGCAGTACTTC.

This chain connects TRBV7-2 to TRBJ1-2, with a tentative D call TRBD1 (6 bases). The CDR3 sequence is 16 residues long. V was clipped by 5 bases and J by 8 bases, with 24 bases between them. Germline lookup yields CDR1 SGHTA and CDR2 FQGNSA. The CDR3 reads CASSISPGGTGGGYTF. Written as DNA, the CDR3 is TGTGCCAGCAGCATCTCTCCGGGGGGCACTGGGGGGGGCTACACCTTC.

The J gene is TRBJ1-2, the V gene TRBV27, with 8 bases lining up with TRBD1. From germline, CDR1 is MNHEY and CDR2 SMNVEV (reference sequence). This CDR3 is built from 14 residues. The V segment lost 2 bases and the J segment 4 bases; nucleotides outside the gene matches: 3. The DNA of the CDR3 is TGTGCCAGCAGTTTAGGCGACAGGGGCTATGGCTACACCTTC. Residues: CASSLGDRGYGYTF.

The J gene is TRBJ2-2, the V gene TRBV12-3 or TRBV12-4; unclear D gene. This CDR3 is built from 14 residues. Trimming took off 2 bases at V and 0 bases at J, with 4 bases between the two ends. The CDR3 loop is CASSLLSNTGELFF. The DNA of the CDR3 is TGTGCCAGCAGTTTATTGTCGAACACCGGGGAGCTGTTTTTT.

The chain joins TRBV7-2 to TRBJ2-7, with TRBD2 matching 8 bases. J lost 3 bases, V lost 1 base, and 5 bases had no gene match. Per the germline V gene, CDR1 is SGHTA and CDR2 is FQGNSA. The CDR3 has 15 amino acids. The CDR3 DNA sequence: TGTGCCAGCAGCTTAGGCGGGGGGAGCGGCTACGAGCAGTACTTC. Translation: CASSLGGGSGYEQYF.

This clonotype was detected a few times. V is TRBV7-8 and J is TRBJ1-1; the D gene is possibly TRBD1 (6 bases). Trimming left V 6 bases short and J 10 bases short, with 21 bases between. Per the germline V gene, CDR1 is SGHVS and CDR2 is FQNEAQ. The CDR3 runs 14 residues. The CDR3 DNA is TGTGCCAGCAGTACGGACAGAAACTTCGGTCGAGCTTTCTTT. The encoded protein is CASSTDRNFGRAFF.

This clonotype has just a few counts. V is TRBV7-6 and J is TRBJ2-2; possible D gene TRBD2, 6 bases. The germline V gene has CDR1 SGHVS and CDR2 FNYEAQ. The CDR3 consists of 16 residues. Trimming left V 5 bases short and J 3 bases short, with 16 bases between. For the CDR3, the DNA is TGTGCCAGCAGCCCTATGGGGGGACCTTACACCGGGGAGCTGTTTTTT. Its translation is CASSPMGGPYTGELFF.

The genes are TRBV28 and TRBJ2-1; TRBD2 agrees at 7 bases. CDR1 MDHEN and CDR2 SYDVKM come from the germline V gene. The CDR3 is 14 amino acids. Trimming removed 6 bases from V and 6 bases from J; junction bases left unmatched: 8. The CDR3 here is CASRWTRPGNEQFF. For the CDR3, the DNA is TGTGCCAGCAGATGGACTAGGCCGGGCAATGAGCAGTTCTTC.

The J gene is TRBJ2-7, the V gene TRBV7-9; D is uncertain. Germline V gene lookup returns CDR1 SEHNR and CDR2 FQNEAQ (reference sequence). The CDR3 runs to 12 residues. Trimming took 5 bases from V and 7 from J, leaving 12 bases between them. The CDR3 nucleotides read TGTGCCAGCAGCCAAGGGTCTTGGGAGCAGTACTTC. It encodes CASSQGSWEQYF.